This T cell receptor (beta chain) was sequenced in a study of blood T cell repertoires in COVID-19. Study information: The study drew acute and convalescent COVID-19 samples from the United States, Italy and Spain.

Generated by immunoSEQ multiplex PCR, the TCRdb table keeps only in-frame clones and is missing some. The sample consists of some 100,000 clones, 81% of them appearing once. This clone appeared a single time. The sequencing sample was made of peripheral blood. This TCR came from a man between 60 and 75 years old with acute or convalescent COVID-19.

CDR3 sequence (DNA): TGTGCCAGCAGTTTAATTCCTAGCGGGAGTGGGGCCAAAAACATTCAGTACTTC. Translation gives CASSLIPSGSGAKNIQYF. This rearrangement joins TRBV28 to TRBJ2-4; 10 bases are shared with TRBD2. The germline V gene has CDR1 MDHEN and CDR2 SYDVKM. Trimming cost V 2 bases and J 1 base; bases outside gene matches: 8. The CDR3 totals 18 residues.